The 13 T cell receptor beta chains below were found in one sample sequenced in a study of CD8 T cells in Susac syndrome. cDNA came from approximately 0.5 to 1 ug RNA primed by random hexamers. TCRdb reprocessed the immunoSEQ multiplex PCR reads via MiXCR and lists one record per CDR3 protein. The profile shows about 47,000 distinct CDR3 sequences, around 92% of them singletons. The sample taken for sequencing was CD8+ T cells from PBMCs. The source of these receptors is a human donor in good health.

CDR3 sequence (DNA): TGTGCCAGCAGTTTGGGCCATACCTACGAGCAGTACTTC. Protein sequence: CASSLGHTYEQYF. The chain links TRBV27 to TRBJ2-7; D gene uncertain. This CDR3 contains 13 residues. The germline V gene encodes CDR1 MNHEY and CDR2 SMNVEV (reference sequence). V dropped 3 bases and J dropped 2 bases, with 8 bases sitting between them.

The chain employs TRBV6-4 and TRBJ2-3; D call uncertain. CDR1 MRHNA and CDR2 SNTAGT come from the germline V gene. This CDR3 region has 13 residues. With 5 bases removed from V and 2 bases from J, the gap between germline ends came to 8 bases. In nucleotides, the CDR3 is TGTGCCAGCAGTTTCGTCCTCACAGATACGCAGTATTTT. This encodes CASSFVLTDTQYF.

The V and J genes are TRBV5-1 and TRBJ2-2, with 9 bases matching TRBD2. V gave up 6 bases and J gave up 2 bases; unmatched junction bases: 8. The germline CDR1 and CDR2 sequences are SGHRS and YFSETQ. CDR3 length: 16 residues. CDR3 sequence: CASTPALAGNTGELFF. CDR3 DNA sequence: TGCGCCAGCACCCCCGCACTAGCGGGTAACACCGGGGAGCTGTTTTTT.

V is TRBV6-5 and J is TRBJ1-2; no firm D call. The CDR3 runs 13 residues. The ends were cut back, 6 bases at V and 3 bases at J, with 11 bases in the middle. The germline V gene encodes CDR1 MNHEY and CDR2 SVGAGI. The CDR3 DNA follows: TGTGCCAGCAGACCCTTCGGGGACTATGGCTACACCTTC. Protein: CASRPFGDYGYTF.

CDR3 DNA: TGCGCCAGCAGCCAAGATACAGGGTCGGTGAACTACGAGCAGTACTTC. This translates into CASSQDTGSVNYEQYF. The chain combines TRBV4-3 with TRBJ2-7; D is perhaps TRBD1 (6 bases). V gave up 0 bases and J gave up 3 bases, with 15 bases separating them. Germline V gene sequence: CDR1 LGHNA, CDR2 YSLEER. The CDR3 sequence is 16 residues long.

The chain couples TRBV7-8 to TRBJ2-7; TRBD2 matches 13 bases. The CDR3 length is 15 residues. V gave up 7 bases and J gave up 3 bases; unmatched junction bases: 6. Germline V lookup: CDR1 SGHVS, CDR2 FQNEAQ. In DNA form, the CDR3 reads TGTGCCAGCACCGGGACTAGCGGGATTGGCTACGAGCAGTACTTC. Translating it yields CASTGTSGIGYEQYF.

The V call is TRBV6-5, the J call TRBJ2-1; D is unclear. This CDR3 is built from 13 residues. Trimming left V 0 bases short and J 9 bases short, with 9 bases between. The V gene's germline CDR1 is MNHEY and CDR2 SVGAGI. Written as DNA, the CDR3 is TGTGCCAGCAGTTACTCGAATGGCGGTGAGCAGTTCTTC. Protein product: CASSYSNGGEQFF.

V gene TRBV6-1 combines with J gene TRBJ2-7; the D gene is possibly TRBD1 (6 bases). CDR1 is MNHNS, CDR2 SASEGT, per germline. V lost 2 bases and J lost 1, with 21 bases in between. The CDR3 is 18 amino acids. The CDR3 loop reads CASSEKGGTIPWSYEQYF. CDR3 sequence (DNA): TGTGCCAGCAGTGAAAAAGGGGGTACGATCCCTTGGTCCTACGAGCAGTACTTC.

This rearrangement joins TRBV5-1 to TRBJ2-7; either TRBD1 or TRBD2 may fit D (5 bases each). Germline-derived CDR1 and CDR2 are SGHRS and YFSETQ. The CDR3 is made up of 13 amino acids. V lost 5 bases and J lost 2, with 11 bases in between. CDR3 amino acids: CASRGTDAYEQYF. CDR3 sequence (DNA): TGCGCCAGCAGGGGGACGGACGCCTACGAGCAGTACTTC.

The chain uses TRBV19 and TRBJ2-7, with D perhaps being TRBD1 or TRBD2 (6 bases each). CDR1 LNHDA and CDR2 SQIVND come from the germline V gene (reference sequence). The length of the CDR3 is 14 residues. V lost 6 bases, J lost 5 bases, and 17 bases lay in between. The DNA of the CDR3 is TGTGCCAGTAGCCTAGGCGGGACACCCCACGAGCAGTACTTC. Translating it yields CASSLGGTPHEQYF.

This rearrangement joins TRBV15 to TRBJ2-5; 8 bases map to TRBD2. V gave up 0 bases and J gave up 2 bases; unmatched junction bases: 5. Germline CDR1 reads LNHNV; CDR2 reads YYDKDF (reference sequence). The CDR3 length is 16 residues. CDR3 coding DNA: TGTGCCACCAGCAGAGAGAAGGCTAGCGGGCAAGAGACCCAGTACTTC. It specifies CATSREKASGQETQYF.

The V gene is TRBV10-3, the J gene TRBJ2-1; 7 nucleotides agree with TRBD2. The CDR3 length is 15 residues. J lost 5 bases, V lost 0 bases, and 4 bases had no gene match. CDR1 ENHRY and CDR2 SYGVKD come from the germline V gene. Here the CDR3 reads CAISESGLGDNEQFF. The CDR3 nucleotides are TGTGCCATCAGTGAGTCTGGACTAGGGGACAATGAGCAGTTCTTC.

The gene calls are TRBV7-9 and TRBJ1-1; D remains unclear. Trimming removed 4 bases at V and 11 bases at J, with 23 bases between. Per the germline V gene, CDR1 is SEHNR and CDR2 is FQNEAQ (reference sequence). The CDR3 loop spans 15 amino acids. The CDR3 reads CASSSSARRDYDAFF. Here the CDR3 DNA reads TGTGCCAGCAGCTCCAGCGCGCGGAGAGACTATGACGCTTTCTTT. Full variable domain (remainder filled in from reference TRBV7-9 and TRBJ1-1): DTGVSQNPRHKITKRGQNVTFRCDPISEHNRLYWYRQTLGQGPEFLTYFQNEAQLEKSRLLSDRFSAERPKGSFSTLEIQRTEQGDSAMYLCASSSSARRDYDAFFGQGTRLTVV.